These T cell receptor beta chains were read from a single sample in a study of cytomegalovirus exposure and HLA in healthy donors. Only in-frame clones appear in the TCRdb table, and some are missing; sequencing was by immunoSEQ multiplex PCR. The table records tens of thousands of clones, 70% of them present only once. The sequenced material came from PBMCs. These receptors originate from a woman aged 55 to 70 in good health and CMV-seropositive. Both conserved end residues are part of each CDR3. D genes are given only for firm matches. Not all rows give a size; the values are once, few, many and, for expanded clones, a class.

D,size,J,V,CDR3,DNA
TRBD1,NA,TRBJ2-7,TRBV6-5,CASSTSGTGHYEQYF,TGTGCCAGCAGCACCTCAGGGACAGGGCACTACGAGCAGTACTTC
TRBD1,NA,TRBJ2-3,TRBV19,CASRLRQGGDTQYF,TGTGCCAGTAGATTGAGACAGGGGGGAGATACGCAGTATTTT
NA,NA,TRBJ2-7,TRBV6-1,CASVSGVPFEQYF,TGTGCCAGCGTGTCAGGGGTCCCCTTCGAGCAGTACTTC
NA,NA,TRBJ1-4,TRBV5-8,CASSLAVGRVGEKLFF,TGTGCCAGCAGCTTGGCTGTAGGGAGAGTCGGTGAAAAACTGTTTTTT
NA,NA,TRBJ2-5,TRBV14,CASSQDPARKTQYF,TGTGCCAGCAGCCAAGATCCGGCGAGGAAGACCCAGTACTTC
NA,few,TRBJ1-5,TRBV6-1,CASSVGPRNQPQHF,TGTGCCAGCAGTGTGGGGCCGAGGAATCAGCCCCAGCATTTT
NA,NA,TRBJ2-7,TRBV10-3,CAISESSGWIYEQYF,TGTGCCATCAGTGAGTCGTCGGGTTGGATCTACGAGCAGTACTTC
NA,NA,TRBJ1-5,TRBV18,CASSDSANQPQHF,TGTGCCAGCTCCGACAGTGCCAATCAGCCCCAACATTTT
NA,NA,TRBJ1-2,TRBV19,CASSIDRPLLRQNGYTF,TGTGCCAGTAGTATAGATCGACCTCTCCTCAGGCAGAACGGCTACACCTTC
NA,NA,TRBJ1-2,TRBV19,CASSHDRPNYGYTF,TGTGCCAGTAGTCATGACAGGCCCAACTATGGCTACACCTTC
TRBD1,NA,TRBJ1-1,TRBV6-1,CASRQGAPEAFF,TGTGCCAGCAGGCAGGGGGCACCTGAAGCTTTCTTT
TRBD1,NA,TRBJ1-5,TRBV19,CASSQAGQGSQPQHF,TGTGCCAGTAGCCAAGCCGGACAGGGCAGCCAGCCCCAGCATTTT
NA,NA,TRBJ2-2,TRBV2,CASSDLNAGELFF,TGTGCCAGCAGTGATTTAAATGCCGGGGAGCTGTTTTTT
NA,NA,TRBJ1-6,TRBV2,CATWGRGRSPLHF,TGTGCCACCTGGGGGCGCGGGAGGTCACCCCTCCACTTT
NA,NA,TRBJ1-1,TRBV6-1,CASSDWTAPKAFF,TGTGCCAGCAGTGATTGGACAGCGCCCAAAGCTTTCTTT
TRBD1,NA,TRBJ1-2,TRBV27,CASSYGTGGGYTF,TGTGCCAGCAGTTATGGGACAGGGGGTGGCTACACCTTC
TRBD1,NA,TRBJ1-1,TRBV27,CASSFGQGMNTEAFF,TGTGCCAGCAGTTTCGGACAGGGCATGAACACTGAAGCTTTCTTT
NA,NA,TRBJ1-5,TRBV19,CASRWIGGGINQPQHF,TGTGCCAGTAGATGGATAGGCGGGGGGATCAATCAGCCCCAGCATTTT
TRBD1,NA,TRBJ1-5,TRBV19,CASSGQGAQPQHF,TGTGCCAGTAGTGGACAGGGCGCTCAGCCCCAGCATTTT
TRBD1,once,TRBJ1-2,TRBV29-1,CSVERDGQGNYGYTF,TGCAGCGTTGAACGAGATGGACAGGGGAACTATGGCTACACCTTC
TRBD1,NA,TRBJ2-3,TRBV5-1,CASSIKTGAADTQYF,TGCGCCAGCAGCATCAAGACAGGGGCCGCAGATACGCAGTATTTT
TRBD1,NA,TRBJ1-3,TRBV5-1,CASSLEGGTGNTIYF,TGCGCCAGCAGCTTGGAAGGGGGCACTGGAAACACCATATATTTT
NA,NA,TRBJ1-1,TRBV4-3,CASSLFPGDEAFF,TGCGCCAGCAGTCTATTCCCGGGAGATGAAGCTTTCTTT
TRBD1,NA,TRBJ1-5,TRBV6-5,CASSRGQGSQPQHF,TGTGCCAGCAGCAGAGGACAGGGCAGTCAGCCCCAGCATTTT
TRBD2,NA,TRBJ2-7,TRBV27,CASSPPLPPRLAVMRYEQYF,TGTGCCAGCAGTCCACCGTTGCCCCCAAGACTAGCGGTCATGAGGTACGAGCAGTACTTC
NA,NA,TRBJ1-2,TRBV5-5,CASSLGIGDYGYTF,TGTGCCAGCAGCTTGGGCATAGGGGACTATGGCTACACCTTC
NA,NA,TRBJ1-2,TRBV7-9,CSSSFKTDGYTF,TGTTCCAGCAGCTTTAAAACAGATGGCTACACCTTC
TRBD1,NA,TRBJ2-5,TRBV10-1,CASPDRQETQYF,TGCGCCAGCCCGGACAGGCAAGAGACCCAGTACTTC
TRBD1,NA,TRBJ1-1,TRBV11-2,CASSLAPGGTEAFF,TGTGCCAGCAGCTTAGCCCCAGGGGGCACTGAAGCTTTCTTT
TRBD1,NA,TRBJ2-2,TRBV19,CASSPDRVAGELFF,TGTGCCAGTAGCCCGGACAGGGTCGCCGGGGAGCTGTTTTTT
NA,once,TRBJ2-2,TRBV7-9,CASSPMTATGELFF,TGTGCCAGCAGCCCTATGACAGCCACCGGGGAGCTGTTTTTT
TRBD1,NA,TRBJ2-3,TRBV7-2,CASSLGGGFNTDTQYF,TGTGCCAGCAGCTTAGGAGGGGGCTTCAACACAGATACGCAGTATTTT
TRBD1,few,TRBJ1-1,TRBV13,CASSWGQENTEAFF,TGTGCCAGCAGCTGGGGACAGGAAAACACTGAAGCTTTCTTT
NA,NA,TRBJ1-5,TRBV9,CASSLGQFSNQPQHF,TGTGCCAGCAGCTTAGGACAGTTTAGCAATCAGCCCCAGCATTTT
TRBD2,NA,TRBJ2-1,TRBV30,CAWEGGGLGNEQFF,TGTGCCTGGGAGGGCGGGGGATTGGGTAATGAGCAGTTCTTC
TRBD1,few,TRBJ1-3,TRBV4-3,CASSPDRLLVDTIYF,TGCGCCAGCAGCCCGGACAGGCTGCTGGTGGACACCATATATTTT
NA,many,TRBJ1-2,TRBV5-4,CASSLEGQYGYTF,TGTGCCAGCAGCTTGGAAGGACAGTATGGCTACACCTTC
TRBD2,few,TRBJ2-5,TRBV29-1,CSVEELSSGAWTQYF,TGCAGCGTTGAAGAGTTGAGTAGCGGGGCGTGGACCCAGTACTTC
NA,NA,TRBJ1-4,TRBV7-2,CASSFSEKLFF,TGTGCCAGCAGCTTCTCTGAAAAACTGTTTTTT
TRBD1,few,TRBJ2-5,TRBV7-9,CASSIRGLQETQYF,TGTGCCAGCAGCATAAGGGGGCTACAAGAGACCCAGTACTTC
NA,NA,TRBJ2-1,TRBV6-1,CASRSSSYNEQFF,TGTGCCAGCAGGTCCAGCTCCTACAATGAGCAGTTCTTC
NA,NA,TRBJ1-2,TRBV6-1,CASSDNEVYGYTF,TGTGCCAGCAGTGATAACGAGGTCTATGGCTACACCTTC
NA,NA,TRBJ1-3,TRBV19,CASDGSGAGNTIYF,TGTGCCAGTGACGGAAGTGGAGCTGGAAACACCATATATTTT
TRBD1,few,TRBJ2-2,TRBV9,CASSPGDRTTGELFF,TGTGCCAGCAGCCCTGGGGACAGAACCACCGGGGAGCTGTTTTTT
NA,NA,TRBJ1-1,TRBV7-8,CASSSSAGTEAFF,TGTGCCAGCAGCTCGTCGGCGGGCACTGAAGCTTTCTTT
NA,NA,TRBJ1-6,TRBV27,CASSFRQVNSPLHF,TGTGCCAGCAGCTTCCGACAAGTTAATTCACCCCTCCACTTT
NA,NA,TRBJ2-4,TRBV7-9,CASSFRDIQYF,TGTGCCAGCAGCTTTAGAGACATTCAGTACTTC
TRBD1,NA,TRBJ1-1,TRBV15,CATSIDREKRAFF,TGTGCCACCAGCATTGACAGGGAAAAAAGGGCTTTCTTT
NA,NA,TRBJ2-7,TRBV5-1,CASSLEIPYGQTYEQYF,TGCGCCAGCAGCTTGGAGATCCCATACGGACAGACCTACGAGCAGTACTTC